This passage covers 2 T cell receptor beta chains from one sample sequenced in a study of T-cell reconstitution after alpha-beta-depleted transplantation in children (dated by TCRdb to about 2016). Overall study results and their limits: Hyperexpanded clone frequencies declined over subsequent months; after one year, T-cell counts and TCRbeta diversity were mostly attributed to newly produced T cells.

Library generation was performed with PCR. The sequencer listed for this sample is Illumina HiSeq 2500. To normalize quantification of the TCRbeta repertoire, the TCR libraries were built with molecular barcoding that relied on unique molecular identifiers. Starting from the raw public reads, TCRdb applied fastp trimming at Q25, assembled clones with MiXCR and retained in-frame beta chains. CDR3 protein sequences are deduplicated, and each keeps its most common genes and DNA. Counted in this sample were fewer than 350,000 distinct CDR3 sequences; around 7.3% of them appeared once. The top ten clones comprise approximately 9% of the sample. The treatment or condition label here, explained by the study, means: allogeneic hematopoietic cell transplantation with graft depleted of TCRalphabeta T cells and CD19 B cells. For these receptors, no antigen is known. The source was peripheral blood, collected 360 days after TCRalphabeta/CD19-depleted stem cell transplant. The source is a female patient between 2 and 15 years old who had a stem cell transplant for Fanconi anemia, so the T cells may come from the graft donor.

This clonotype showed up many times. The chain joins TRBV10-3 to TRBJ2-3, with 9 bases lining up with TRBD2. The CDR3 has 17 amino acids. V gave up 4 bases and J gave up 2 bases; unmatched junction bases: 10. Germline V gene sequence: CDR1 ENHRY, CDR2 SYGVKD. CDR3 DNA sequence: TGTGCCATCAGTGGGGCTAGCGGGGCAGCTGTCACAGATACGCAGTATTTT. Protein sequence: CAISGASGAAVTDTQYF.

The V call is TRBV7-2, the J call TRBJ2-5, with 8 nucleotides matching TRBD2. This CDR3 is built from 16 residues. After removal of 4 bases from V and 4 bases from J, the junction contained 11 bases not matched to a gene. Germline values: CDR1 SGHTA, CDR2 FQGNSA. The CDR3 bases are TGTGCCAGCAGCTCGATTCGGGGGGGCCGGAGAGAGACCCAGTACTTC. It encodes CASSSIRGGRRETQYF.